This TCR beta chain was found in a study of T cell clonotyping in hematopoietic cell transplantation. CDR1 is GTSNPN and CDR2 is SVGIG in the germline V gene (reference sequence). The CDR3 spans 14 residues. V lost 5 bases and J lost 6, with 19 bases in between. Method: immunoSEQ multiplex PCR; TCRdb's copy keeps in-frame clones and lacks some. The sample lists 15,000 to 20,000 clones; over 50% were seen once. This receptor was identified in a male patient aged 45 to 59 who had an allogeneic stem cell transplant from an unrelated donor, so T cells may come from the graft donor. Some clones in this sample may be carry-over from other donors' samples. This chain joins TRBV30 and TRBJ1-2; D not resolved. This material consisted of PBMCs, taken 30 days after allogeneic stem cell transplant. CDR3 in DNA: TGTGCCTGGTCCCGGAGTGGGGTTGGCGATGGCTACACCTTC. It codes for CAWSRSGVGDGYTF.